These 19 T cell receptor beta chains were sequenced from one sample in a study of blood T cell repertoires in COVID-19. Measured with immunoSEQ multiplex PCR; TCRdb has only the in-frame clones, and not every one. There are 150,000 to 200,000 clones in the sample; 80% to 90% occur only once, and approximately 8% lies in the top ten. Input material: peripheral blood. Source of these receptors: a man between 60 and 75 years old with acute or convalescent COVID-19.

The chain carries TRBV15 and TRBJ2-7; D not certain. Per germline, CDR1 LNHNV and CDR2 YYDKDF (reference sequence). The CDR3 extends over 13 amino acids. V was clipped by 0 bases and J by 2 bases, with 5 bases between them. The CDR3 loop reads CATSRDLPYEQYF. CDR3 DNA sequence: TGTGCCACCAGCAGAGATCTACCCTACGAGCAGTACTTC.

In the case of this clone: A junction end diverges from the germline sequence, so it may reflect a read error. The rearrangement joins TRBV5-1 to TRBJ2-7; 9 bases align to TRBD1. Germline assignment: CDR1 SGHRS and CDR2 YFSETQ. The CDR3 loop spans 14 amino acids. In DNA form, the CDR3 reads TGCGCCAGCAGCTTGGCCGGGACAGGGAAGACTGAGCACTTC. Amino acids: CASSLAGTGKTEHF. The whole variable domain, filled in from reference TRBV5-1 and TRBJ2-7, reads KAGVTQTPRYLIKTRGQQVTLSCSPISGHRSVSWYQQTPGQGLQFLFEYFSETQRNKGNFPGRFSGRQFSNSRSEMNVSTLELGDSALYLCASSLAGTGKTEHFGPGTRLTVT.

V and J are TRBV28 and TRBJ2-1; TRBD2 aligns across 12 bases. The CDR3 runs to 14 residues. V was pared by 6 bases and J by 3 bases, with 0 bases of the junction left unmatched. Germline values: CDR1 MDHEN, CDR2 SYDVKM. This CDR3 reads CASRTSGSYNEQFF. In DNA form, the CDR3 reads TGTGCCAGCAGGACTAGCGGGAGCTACAATGAGCAGTTCTTC.

The chain combines TRBV18 with TRBJ1-1; the D gene is possibly TRBD1 (5 bases). Looked up from germline, CDR1 is KGHSH and CDR2 is LQKENI. V dropped 2 bases and J dropped 0 bases, with 10 bases sitting between them. The CDR3 length is 15 residues. CDR3 region: CASSPGTPMNTEAFF. CDR3 coding DNA: TGTGCCAGCTCACCAGGGACTCCAATGAACACTGAAGCTTTCTTT.

The table lists this clone with a few counts. The V and J genes are TRBV10-1 and TRBJ2-2, with D hard to call. Germline loops: CDR1 WNHNN, CDR2 SYGVQD (reference sequence). The CDR3 has 14 amino acids. The V and J ends lost 4 bases and 1 base respectively, with 7 bases between them. The CDR3 DNA follows: TGCGCCAGCAGTGGGTGGAGGAACACCGGGGAGCTGTTTTTT. Protein: CASSGWRNTGELFF.

This clone was observed once. With a much larger clone just one base away, this may be a read error. The chain joins TRBV7-2 to TRBJ2-7, with D perhaps TRBD2 (5 bases). CDR1 SGHTA and CDR2 FQGNSA come from the germline V gene. Trimming took off 2 bases at V and 4 bases at J, with 6 bases between the two ends. The CDR3 spans 12 residues. The CDR3 here is CASSLRGYEQYF. In nucleotides, the CDR3 is TGTGCCAGCAGCTTACGAGGGTACGAGCAGTACTTC.

The rearrangement joins TRBV5-1 to TRBJ2-1, with 9 positions matching TRBD2. Germline CDR1 and CDR2: SGHRS and YFSETQ. V shed 0 bases and J 4 bases; nucleotides not matched to a gene: 2. This CDR3 is 15 amino acids long. The CDR3 loop reads CASSLGLAVYNEQFF. CDR3 bases: TGCGCCAGCAGCTTGGGACTAGCGGTTTACAATGAGCAGTTCTTC. The full variable domain, with the rest looked up from reference TRBV5-1 and TRBJ2-1, is KAGVTQTPRYLIKTRGQQVTLSCSPISGHRSVSWYQQTPGQGLQFLFEYFSETQRNKGNFPGRFSGRQFSNSRSEMNVSTLELGDSALYLCASSLGLAVYNEQFFGPGTRLTVL.

The chain is built from TRBV19 and TRBJ2-1, with D perhaps matching TRBD1 (5 bases). V was trimmed by 3 bases and J by 5 bases, leaving 14 bases between them. Germline values: CDR1 LNHDA, CDR2 SQIVND (reference sequence). The CDR3 length is 15 residues. The chain's CDR3 is CASSIWAQGHNEQFF. The CDR3 coding sequence is TGTGCCAGTAGTATCTGGGCCCAGGGCCACAATGAGCAGTTCTTC. Using reference TRBV19 and TRBJ2-1 for the parts outside the CDR3, the full variable domain is DGGITQSPKYLFRKEGQNVTLSCEQNLNHDAMYWYRQDPGQGLRLIYYSQIVNDFQKGDIAEGYSVSREKKESFPLTVTSAQKNPTAFYLCASSIWAQGHNEQFFGPGTRLTVL.

V gene TRBV10-2 combines with J gene TRBJ2-3; no clear D gene. The ends were cut back, 4 bases at V and 7 bases at J, with 12 bases in the middle. CDR1 and CDR2 from the germline V gene are WSHSY and SAAADI. The CDR3 has 13 residues. Here the CDR3 reads CASSVTLANTQYF. The CDR3 region has the DNA TGCGCCAGCAGTGTCACCCTGGCAAATACGCAGTATTTT.

This CDR3 is CASSLSVVRGTEAFF. CDR3 DNA sequence: TGTGCCAGCAGTTTATCAGTGGTCCGGGGCACTGAAGCTTTCTTT. V gene TRBV28 combines with J gene TRBJ1-1; unclear D gene. Deletions cut 1 base from V and 4 bases from J, with 13 bases between. This CDR3 is built from 15 residues. Germline-derived CDR1 and CDR2 are MDHEN and SYDVKM.

This clone was observed a handful of times. The chain combines TRBV12-1 with TRBJ1-2; the D call in the table, TRBD1, was not verified against the DNA. TRBV12-1 is a pseudogene segment. The CDR3 sequence is 14 residues long. The CDR3 DNA reads as TGTGCCAGCAGCTTGACAGGGGCCGACTATGGCTACACCTTC. Residues: CASSLTGADYGYTF.

The genes are TRBV19 and TRBJ2-7; TRBD1 matches 7 bases. Trimming cost V 7 bases and J 0 bases; bases outside gene matches: 6. CDR3 length equals 14 residues. The V gene's germline CDR1 is LNHDA and CDR2 SQIVND (reference sequence). The CDR3 reads CASMQTGSSYEQYF. CDR3 sequence (DNA): TGTGCCAGTATGCAGACAGGGAGCTCCTACGAGCAGTACTTC. Drawing the rest from reference TRBV19 and TRBJ2-7, the complete variable domain is DGGITQSPKYLFRKEGQNVTLSCEQNLNHDAMYWYRQDPGQGLRLIYYSQIVNDFQKGDIAEGYSVSREKKESFPLTVTSAQKNPTAFYLCASMQTGSSYEQYFGPGTRLTVT.

CDR3 residues: CASSSANLADTQYF. In nucleotides, the CDR3 is TGTGCCAGCAGTTCAGCGAATCTGGCTGATACGCAGTATTTT. This chain joins TRBV28 and TRBJ2-3; D is uncertain. The CDR3 runs to 14 residues. V lost 4 bases and J 6 bases, leaving 14 bases between the germline ends. The germline V gene encodes CDR1 MDHEN and CDR2 SYDVKM.

J is TRBJ2-7 and V is TRBV18; possible D gene TRBD2, 6 bases. The germline gives CDR1 KGHSH, CDR2 LQKENI. V was pared by 4 bases and J by 2 bases, with 9 bases between. The CDR3 extends over 13 amino acids. As DNA, the CDR3 is TGTGCCAGCTCACTTAGCGGAACCTACGAGCAGTACTTC. Translating it yields CASSLSGTYEQYF.

The rearrangement joins TRBV9 to TRBJ2-1, with 10 bases aligning to TRBD2. Losses at the gene ends were 4 bases for V and 4 bases for J; bases not matched to a gene: 5. The germline gives CDR1 SGDLS, CDR2 YYNGEE. The CDR3 sequence is 15 residues long. CDR3 residues: CASSTQRGGYNEQFF. The DNA for the CDR3 is TGTGCCAGCAGCACCCAGCGGGGGGGATACAATGAGCAGTTCTTC.

This chain connects TRBV6-5 to TRBJ2-7, with a tentative D call TRBD2 (5 bases). CDR1 and CDR2 (germline): MNHEY, SVGAGI. The CDR3 has 12 amino acids. V shed 4 bases and J shed 2 bases, with 6 bases lying between them. This chain's CDR3 is CASSFGTYEQYF. DNA of the CDR3: TGTGCCAGCAGTTTCGGGACCTACGAGCAGTACTTC.

This clone was recorded once. V and J are TRBV19 and TRBJ1-1, with D perhaps TRBD1 (5 bases). There are 13 residues in the CDR3. V was shortened by 1 base and J by 4 bases, with 7 bases between the two germline ends. Germline loops: CDR1 LNHDA, CDR2 SQIVND (reference sequence). CDR3 bases: TGTGCCAGTAGTATAGGTAGGGGCACTGAAGCTTTCTTT. This codes for CASSIGRGTEAFF.

The chain carries TRBV2 and TRBJ1-5, with 8 bases identical to TRBD1. CDR1 and CDR2 from the germline V gene are SNHLY and FYNNEI. This CDR3 has 17 residues. V gave up 7 bases and J gave up 0 bases; unmatched junction bases: 11. The CDR3 coding sequence is TGTGCCAGCAACCCCGGACAGGGCGGATATAGCAATCAGCCCCAGCATTTT. As protein: CASNPGQGGYSNQPQHF.

The V gene is TRBV7-7, the J gene TRBJ2-5; 9 nucleotides align to TRBD2. The germline CDR1 and CDR2 sequences are SSHAT and FNYEAQ (reference sequence). V was pared by 8 bases and J by 5 bases, with 9 bases of the junction left unmatched. This CDR3 has 14 residues. The DNA of the CDR3 is TGTGCCAGCGGGAAGGGACTAGCTGGTGAGACCCAGTACTTC. Amino acids: CASGKGLAGETQYF.